The source of this T cell receptor beta chain is a study of cytomegalovirus exposure and HLA in healthy donors. The study, taken as a whole, reports: Several of the most significant clusters were apparently associated with common viral pathogens in a later analysis. There were around 160 TCR beta chains listed as cytomegalovirus-associated. In a later analysis, at a false discovery rate of 0.05, about 17,000 TCR beta sequences matched HLA alleles. TCR beta sequences reportedly predicted the HLA-A and HLA-B alleles of most subjects accurately.

CDR3 length: 14 amino acids. Trimming took 4 bases from V and 1 from J; bases not matched to a gene: 2. CDR1 and CDR2 (germline): ENHRY, SYGVKD. A note on this clone: What it binds is not known.

PCR amplification relied on 60 Vbeta primers (plus 13 Jbeta primers). The assay was immunoSEQ multiplex PCR, and TCRdb's table has in-frame clones only and misses some. The profile shows 210,000 or so clones, roughly 83% of them singletons. This clonotype was sampled from a boy younger than 10 in good health and CMV-seronegative. Material for sequencing was PBMCs. The chain is built from TRBV10-3 and TRBJ1-1; 8 bases line up with TRBD1. The CDR3 nucleotides read TGTGCCATCAGTGGCGGACAGGGGAACACTGAAGCTTTCTTT. The encoded protein is CAISGGQGNTEAFF.